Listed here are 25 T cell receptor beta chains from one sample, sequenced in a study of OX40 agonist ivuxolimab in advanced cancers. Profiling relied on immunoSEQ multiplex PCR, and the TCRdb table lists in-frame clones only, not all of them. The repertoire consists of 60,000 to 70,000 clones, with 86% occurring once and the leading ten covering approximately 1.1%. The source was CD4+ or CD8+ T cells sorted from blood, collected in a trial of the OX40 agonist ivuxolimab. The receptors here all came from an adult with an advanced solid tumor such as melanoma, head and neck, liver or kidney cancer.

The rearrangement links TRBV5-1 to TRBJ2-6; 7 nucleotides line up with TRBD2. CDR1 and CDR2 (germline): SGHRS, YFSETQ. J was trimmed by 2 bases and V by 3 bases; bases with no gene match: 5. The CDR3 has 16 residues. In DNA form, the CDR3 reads TGCGCCAGCAGCTCAGCGGGAAGTGCTGGGGCCAACGTCCTGACTTTC. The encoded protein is CASSSAGSAGANVLTF.

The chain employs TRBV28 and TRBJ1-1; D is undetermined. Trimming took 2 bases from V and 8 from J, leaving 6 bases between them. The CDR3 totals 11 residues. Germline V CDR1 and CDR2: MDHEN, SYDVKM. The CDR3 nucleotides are TGTGCCAGCAGTTTAATTAACGAAGCTTTCTTT. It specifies CASSLINEAFF.

The CDR3 DNA sequence: TGTGCCAGCAGTTACCATAGGACAGGGACGAACACTGAAGCTTTCTTT. It codes for CASSYHRTGTNTEAFF. The rearrangement links TRBV6-5 to TRBJ1-1; 8 bases fit TRBD1. CDR3 length: 16 amino acids. V lost 2 bases, J lost 1 base, and 6 bases stayed unmatched. Germline V gene sequence: CDR1 MNHEY, CDR2 SVGAGI.

The CDR3 DNA is TGTGCCAGCAGCTTAGTTGGGACAGGGGGCGACGGCTATGGCTACACCTTC. Protein: CASSLVGTGGDGYGYTF. The chain uses TRBV7-9 and TRBJ1-2; TRBD1 matches at 12 bases. The V gene end was trimmed by 1 base and the J gene end by 4 bases; junction bases not matched to a gene: 7. CDR1 SEHNR and CDR2 FQNEAQ come from the germline V gene (reference sequence). CDR3 length equals 17 residues.

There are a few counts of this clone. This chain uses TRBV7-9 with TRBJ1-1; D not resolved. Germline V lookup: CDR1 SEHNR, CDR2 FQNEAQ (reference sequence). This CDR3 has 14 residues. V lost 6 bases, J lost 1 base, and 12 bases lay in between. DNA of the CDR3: TGTGCCAGCAGGCGAGGACTGGGGAACACTGAAGCTTTCTTT. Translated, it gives CASRRGLGNTEAFF.

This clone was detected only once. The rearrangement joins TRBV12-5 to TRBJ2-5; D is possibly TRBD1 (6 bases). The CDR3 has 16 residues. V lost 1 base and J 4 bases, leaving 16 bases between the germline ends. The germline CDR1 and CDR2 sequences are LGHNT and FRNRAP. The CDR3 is CASGLGANRGGETQYF. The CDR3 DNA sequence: TGTGCTAGTGGTTTGGGAGCCAACAGAGGGGGAGAGACCCAGTACTTC.

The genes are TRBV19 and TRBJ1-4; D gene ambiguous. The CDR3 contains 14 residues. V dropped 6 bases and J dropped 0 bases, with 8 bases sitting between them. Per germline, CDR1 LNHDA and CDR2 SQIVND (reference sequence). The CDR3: CASRGKTTNEKLFF. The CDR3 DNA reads TGTGCCAGTAGGGGTAAGACAACTAATGAAAAACTGTTTTTT. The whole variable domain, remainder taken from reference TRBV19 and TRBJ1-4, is DGGITQSPKYLFRKEGQNVTLSCEQNLNHDAMYWYRQDPGQGLRLIYYSQIVNDFQKGDIAEGYSVSREKKESFPLTVTSAQKNPTAFYLCASRGKTTNEKLFFGSGTQLSVL.

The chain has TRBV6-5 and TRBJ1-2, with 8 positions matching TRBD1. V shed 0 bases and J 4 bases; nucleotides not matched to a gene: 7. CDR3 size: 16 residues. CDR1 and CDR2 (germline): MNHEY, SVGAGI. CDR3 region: CASSYSSGGDVYGYTF. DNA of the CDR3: TGTGCCAGCAGTTACTCGTCAGGGGGCGACGTCTATGGCTACACCTTC.

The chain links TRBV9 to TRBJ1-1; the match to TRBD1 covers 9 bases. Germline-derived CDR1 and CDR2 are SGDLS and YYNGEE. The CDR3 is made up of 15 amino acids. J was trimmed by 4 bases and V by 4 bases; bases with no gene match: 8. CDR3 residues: CASSPRTGEGTEAFF. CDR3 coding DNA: TGTGCCAGCAGCCCAAGGACAGGGGAGGGCACTGAAGCTTTCTTT.

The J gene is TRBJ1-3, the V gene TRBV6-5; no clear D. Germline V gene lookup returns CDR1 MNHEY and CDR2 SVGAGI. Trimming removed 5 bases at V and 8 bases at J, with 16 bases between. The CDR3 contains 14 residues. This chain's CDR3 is CASSRNWVGDTIYF. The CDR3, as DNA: TGTGCCAGCAGTCGCAATTGGGTAGGAGACACCATATATTTT.

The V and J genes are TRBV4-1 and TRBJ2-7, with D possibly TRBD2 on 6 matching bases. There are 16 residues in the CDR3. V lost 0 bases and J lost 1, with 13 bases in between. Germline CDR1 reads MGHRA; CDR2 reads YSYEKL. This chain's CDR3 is CASSQESSGNSYEQYF. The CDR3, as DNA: TGCGCCAGCAGCCAAGAGAGTAGCGGTAATTCCTACGAGCAGTACTTC.

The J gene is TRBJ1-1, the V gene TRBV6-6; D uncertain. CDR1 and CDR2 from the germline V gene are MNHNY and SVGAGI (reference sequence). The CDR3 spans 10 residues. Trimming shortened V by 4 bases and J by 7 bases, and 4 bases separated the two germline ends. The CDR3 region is CASSSGEAFF. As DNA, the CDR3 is TGTGCCAGCAGTTCCGGTGAAGCTTTCTTT.

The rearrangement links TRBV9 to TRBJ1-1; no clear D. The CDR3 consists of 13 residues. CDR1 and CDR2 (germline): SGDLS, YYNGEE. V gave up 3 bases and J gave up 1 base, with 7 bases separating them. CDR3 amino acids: CASSAGPNTEAFF. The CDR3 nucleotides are TGTGCCAGCAGCGCCGGACCGAACACTGAAGCTTTCTTT.

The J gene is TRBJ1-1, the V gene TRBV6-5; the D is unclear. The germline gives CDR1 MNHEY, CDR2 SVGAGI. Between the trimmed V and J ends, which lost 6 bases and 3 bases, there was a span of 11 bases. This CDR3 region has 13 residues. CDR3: CASSRTSYTEAFF. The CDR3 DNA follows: TGTGCCAGCAGCAGGACCTCTTACACTGAAGCTTTCTTT.

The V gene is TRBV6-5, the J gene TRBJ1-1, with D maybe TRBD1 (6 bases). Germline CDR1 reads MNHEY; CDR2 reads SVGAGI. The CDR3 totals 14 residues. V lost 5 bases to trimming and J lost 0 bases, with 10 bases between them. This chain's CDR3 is CASSLDRMNTEAFF. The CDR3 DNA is TGTGCCAGCAGTCTGGACAGAATGAACACTGAAGCTTTCTTT.

In DNA form, the CDR3 reads TGCGCCAGCAGCTTCGGGCAGGGGCTGGACAATGAGCAGTTCTTC. This codes for CASSFGQGLDNEQFF. The chain combines TRBV5-1 with TRBJ2-1; TRBD1 might be the D (6 bases). CDR3 length equals 15 residues. V was shortened by 2 bases and J by 5 bases, with 14 bases between the two germline ends. Germline-derived CDR1 and CDR2 are SGHRS and YFSETQ.

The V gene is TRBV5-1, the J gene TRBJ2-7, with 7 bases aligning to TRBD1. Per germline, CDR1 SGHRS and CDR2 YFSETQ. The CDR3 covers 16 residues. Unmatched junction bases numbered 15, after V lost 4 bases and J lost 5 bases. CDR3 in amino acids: CASSDGPKTGTDEQYF. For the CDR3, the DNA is TGCGCCAGCAGCGACGGCCCAAAGACAGGGACCGACGAGCAGTACTTC.

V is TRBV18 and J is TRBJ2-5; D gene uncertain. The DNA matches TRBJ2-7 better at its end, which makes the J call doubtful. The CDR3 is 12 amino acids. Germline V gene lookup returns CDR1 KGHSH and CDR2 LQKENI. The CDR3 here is CASSPQTYEQYF. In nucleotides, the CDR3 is TGTGCCAGCTCACCTCAAACCTACGAGCAGTACTTC.

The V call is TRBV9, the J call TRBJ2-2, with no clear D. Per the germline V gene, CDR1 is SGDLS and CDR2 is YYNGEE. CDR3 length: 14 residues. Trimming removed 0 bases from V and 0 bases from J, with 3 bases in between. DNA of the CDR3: TGTGCCAGCAGCGTAGGAGCGAACACCGGGGAGCTGTTTTTT. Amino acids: CASSVGANTGELFF.

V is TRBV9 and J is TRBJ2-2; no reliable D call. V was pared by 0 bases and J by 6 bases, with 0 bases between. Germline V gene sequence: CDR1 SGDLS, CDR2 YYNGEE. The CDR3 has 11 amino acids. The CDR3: CASSVAGELFF. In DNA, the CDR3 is TGTGCCAGCAGCGTAGCCGGGGAGCTGTTTTTT.

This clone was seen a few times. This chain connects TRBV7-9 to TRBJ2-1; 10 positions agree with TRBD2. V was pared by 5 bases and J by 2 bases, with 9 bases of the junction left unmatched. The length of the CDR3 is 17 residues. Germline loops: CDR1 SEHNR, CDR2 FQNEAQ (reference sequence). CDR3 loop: CASSLLGTSEAYNEQFF. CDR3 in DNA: TGTGCCAGCAGCCTTTTGGGGACTAGCGAGGCCTACAATGAGCAGTTCTTC. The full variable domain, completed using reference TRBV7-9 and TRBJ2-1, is DTGVSQNPRHKITKRGQNVTFRCDPISEHNRLYWYRQTLGQGPEFLTYFQNEAQLEKSRLLSDRFSAERPKGSFSTLEIQRTEQGDSAMYLCASSLLGTSEAYNEQFFGPGTRLTVL.

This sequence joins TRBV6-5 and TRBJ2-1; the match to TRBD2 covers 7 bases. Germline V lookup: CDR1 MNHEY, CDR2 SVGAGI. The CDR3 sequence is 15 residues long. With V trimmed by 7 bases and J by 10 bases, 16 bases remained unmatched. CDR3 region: CASTQGVAGGVEQFF. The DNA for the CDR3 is TGTGCCAGCACCCAAGGAGTAGCGGGCGGTGTGGAGCAGTTCTTC.

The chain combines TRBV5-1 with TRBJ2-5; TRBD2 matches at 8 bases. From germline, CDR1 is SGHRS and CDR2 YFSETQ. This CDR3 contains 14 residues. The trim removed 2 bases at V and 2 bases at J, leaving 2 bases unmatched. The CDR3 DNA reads TGCGCCAGCAGCTTAGGACTAGCTCAAGAGACCCAGTACTTC. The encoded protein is CASSLGLAQETQYF. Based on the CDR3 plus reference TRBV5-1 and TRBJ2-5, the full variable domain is KAGVTQTPRYLIKTRGQQVTLSCSPISGHRSVSWYQQTPGQGLQFLFEYFSETQRNKGNFPGRFSGRQFSNSRSEMNVSTLELGDSALYLCASSLGLAQETQYFGPGTRLLVL.

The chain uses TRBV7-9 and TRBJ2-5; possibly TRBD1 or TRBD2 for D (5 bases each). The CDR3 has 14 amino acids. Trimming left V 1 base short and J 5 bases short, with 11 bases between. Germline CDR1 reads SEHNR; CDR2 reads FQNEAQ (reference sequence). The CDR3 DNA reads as TGTGCCAGCAGCTTAGTCGAGGGGACGGAGACCCAGTACTTC. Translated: CASSLVEGTETQYF.

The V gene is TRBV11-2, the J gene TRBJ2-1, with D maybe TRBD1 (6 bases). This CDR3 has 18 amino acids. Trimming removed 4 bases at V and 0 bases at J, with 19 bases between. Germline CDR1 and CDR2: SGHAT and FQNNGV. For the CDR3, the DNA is TGTGCCAGCAGCTCAGCTACGGACAGCTTGAACTCCTACAATGAGCAGTTCTTC. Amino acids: CASSSATDSLNSYNEQFF. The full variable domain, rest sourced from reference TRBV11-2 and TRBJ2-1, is EAGVAQSPRYKIIEKRQSVAFWCNPISGHATLYWYQQILGQGPKLLIQFQNNGVVDDSQLPKDRFSAERLKGVDSTLKIQPAKLEDSAVYLCASSSATDSLNSYNEQFFGPGTRLTVL.